Listed below are T cell receptor beta chains from one sample, sequenced in a study of radiotherapy plus CTLA-4 blockade in lung cancer. Here immunoSEQ multiplex PCR was the method, and the copy in TCRdb shows in-frame clones only, minus some. The sample has tens of thousands of clones, around 90% seen once. The sequencing used peripheral blood, collected from a patient treated with radiotherapy plus ipilimumab. The receptors shown here come from a human donor with non-small cell lung cancer that progressed on radiotherapy plus ipilimumab. Each CDR3 is given with its conserved first and last residue. Each record gives: clone size, D gene, V gene, J gene, CDR3 protein, CDR3 DNA. D genes are given only for firm matches. The size entry is marked missing in some rows and otherwise reads once, few, many or a size class.

-	TRBD1	TRBV11-2	TRBJ1-2	CASSPQGNYGYTF	TGTGCCAGCAGCCCACAGGGGAACTATGGCTACACCTTC
-	TRBD1	TRBV7-9	TRBJ2-1	CASSLALGDRGYNEQFF	TGTGCCAGCAGCTTAGCGCTGGGTGACAGGGGCTACAATGAGCAGTTCTTC
-	-	TRBV7-9	TRBJ2-5	CASSSGETQYF	TGTGCCAGCAGCTCAGGAGAGACCCAGTACTTC
once	-	TRBV2	TRBJ1-4	CASSESRLNEKLFF	TGTGCCAGCAGTGAGAGCCGTCTTAATGAAAAACTGTTTTTT
-	-	TRBV6-1	TRBJ1-1	CASGERPGTEAFF	TGTGCCAGCGGGGAACGGCCGGGCACTGAAGCTTTCTTT
-	TRBD1	TRBV18	TRBJ1-5	CASSPATGGAGNQPQHF	TGTGCCAGCTCCCCGGCCACAGGGGGCGCGGGCAATCAGCCCCAGCATTTT
-	-	TRBV4-3	TRBJ2-3	CASSRRRGMMDTQYF	TGCGCCAGCAGCCGTCGACGCGGGATGATGGATACGCAGTATTTT
-	-	TRBV6-1	TRBJ2-6	CASSEAERPGANVLTF	TGTGCCAGCAGTGAAGCCGAAAGGCCTGGGGCCAACGTCCTGACTTTC
-	-	TRBV27	TRBJ2-7	CASSLKDAAPYEQYF	TGTGCCAGCAGTTTAAAGGATGCAGCTCCCTACGAGCAGTACTTC
-	-	TRBV19	TRBJ1-3	CASKLESENTIYF	TGTGCCAGTAAATTGGAGTCTGAAAACACCATATATTTT
-	-	TRBV30	TRBJ2-7	CAWSTAYFSYEQYF	TGTGCCTGGTCTACTGCTTACTTTTCCTACGAGCAGTACTTC
-	-	TRBV11-2	TRBJ2-7	CASSLLTGAGYEQYF	TGTGCCAGCAGCCTCCTGACAGGAGCCGGTTACGAGCAGTACTTC
-	TRBD1	TRBV4-3	TRBJ2-5	CASSLDRAVRETQYF	TGCGCCAGCAGCCTCGACAGGGCTGTTCGGGAGACCCAGTACTTC
-	-	TRBV12-5	TRBJ2-1	CASGVPINNEQFF	TGTGCTAGTGGTGTCCCTATTAACAATGAGCAGTTCTTC
-	TRBD1	TRBV18	TRBJ1-2	CASSPPNTGGSHYGYTF	TGTGCCAGCTCACCACCGAATACAGGGGGTTCCCACTATGGCTACACCTTC
-	-	TRBV10-3	TRBJ1-1	CAISESGGSNTEAFF	TGTGCCATCAGTGAGTCGGGGGGGTCGAACACTGAAGCTTTCTTT
once	TRBD2	TRBV6-5	TRBJ2-2	CASSYGSGGNTGELFF	TGTGCCAGCAGTTACGGGAGCGGGGGAAACACCGGGGAGCTGTTTTTT
-	-	TRBV10-2	TRBJ1-6	CASSELPEPNSPLHF	TGCGCCAGCAGTGAGCTCCCAGAGCCTAATTCACCCCTCCACTTT
-	-	TRBV5-4	TRBJ2-2	CASSSSNRGLGTGELFF	TGTGCCAGCAGCTCCTCGAATCGTGGGCTCGGCACCGGGGAGCTGTTTTTT
-	-	TRBV16	TRBJ2-7	CASSQGDDAKAGQYF	TGTGCCAGCAGCCAAGGTGACGACGCGAAAGCGGGGCAGTACTTC
-	TRBD1	TRBV10-3	TRBJ2-7	CAISDPGTVPYEQYF	TGTGCCATCAGTGACCCCGGGACAGTTCCCTACGAGCAGTACTTC
few	-	TRBV7-2	TRBJ2-7	CASGLSSGYEQYF	TGTGCCAGCGGGTTATCAAGCGGGTACGAGCAGTACTTC
-	-	TRBV27	TRBJ2-1	CASSALAPSSYNEQFF	TGTGCCAGCAGCGCGCTAGCCCCCAGCTCCTACAATGAGCAGTTCTTC